The present entry profiles one T cell receptor beta chain with its context. Its specificity is unknown. The entry originates in a study of OX40 agonist ivuxolimab in advanced cancers. Study context: Ivuxolimab was delivered to patients intravenously every 2 weeks at doses spanning 0.01 to 10 mg/kg. Findings and caveats of the study: A proportion of nonresponders additionally exhibited low normalized T-cell clonal expansion. Among expanded peripheral T cells, antigen specificity went undetermined.

Sequencing was performed with immunoSEQ multiplex PCR; in TCRdb, only in-frame clones are kept and a portion is missing. This table has fewer than 65,000 clones, more than 80% appearing once. The CDR3 spans 15 residues. The ends lost 8 bases at V and 3 bases at J; junction bases unmatched: 7. CDR1 and CDR2 from the germline V gene are SNHLY and FYNNEI. Exclusion applied to patients with autoimmune disease history or systemic immunosuppression. The TCR sequence derives from an adult with an advanced solid tumor such as melanoma, head and neck, liver or kidney cancer. J is TRBJ2-2 and V is TRBV2, with 9 bases that match TRBD1. The specimen comprised CD4+ or CD8+ T cells sorted from blood, sampled in a trial of the OX40 agonist ivuxolimab. The CDR3 reads CASGQGSGDTGELFF. CDR3 DNA: TGTGCCAGCGGACAGGGGTCGGGGGACACCGGGGAGCTGTTTTTT.